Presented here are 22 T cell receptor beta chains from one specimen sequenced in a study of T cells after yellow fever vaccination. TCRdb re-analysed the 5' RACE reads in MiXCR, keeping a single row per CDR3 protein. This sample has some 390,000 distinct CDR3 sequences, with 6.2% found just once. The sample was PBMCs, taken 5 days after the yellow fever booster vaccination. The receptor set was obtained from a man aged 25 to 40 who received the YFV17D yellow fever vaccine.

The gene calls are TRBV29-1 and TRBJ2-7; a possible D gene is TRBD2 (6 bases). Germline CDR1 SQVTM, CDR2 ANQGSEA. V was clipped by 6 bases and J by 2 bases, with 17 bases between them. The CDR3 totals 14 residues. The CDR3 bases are TGCAGCGTCAAGGACGGACTACTACCCTACGAGCAGTACTTC. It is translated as CSVKDGLLPYEQYF.

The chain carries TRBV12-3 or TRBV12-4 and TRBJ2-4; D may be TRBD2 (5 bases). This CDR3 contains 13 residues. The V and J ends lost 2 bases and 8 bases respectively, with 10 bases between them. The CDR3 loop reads CASSLPGYYIQYF. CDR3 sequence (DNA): TGTGCCAGCAGTTTACCGGGGTACTACATTCAGTACTTC.

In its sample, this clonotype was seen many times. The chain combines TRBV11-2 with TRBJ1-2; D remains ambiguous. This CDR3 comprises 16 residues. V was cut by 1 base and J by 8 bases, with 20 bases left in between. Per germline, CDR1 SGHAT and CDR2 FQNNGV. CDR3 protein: CASSLASMDNVGGYTF. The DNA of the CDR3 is TGTGCCAGCAGCTTAGCTAGCATGGATAACGTGGGCGGCTACACCTTC.

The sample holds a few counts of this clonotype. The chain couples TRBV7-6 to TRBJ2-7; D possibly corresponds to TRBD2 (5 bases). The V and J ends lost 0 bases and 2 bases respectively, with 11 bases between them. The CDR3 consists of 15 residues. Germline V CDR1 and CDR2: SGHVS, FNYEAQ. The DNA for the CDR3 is TGTGCCAGCAGCTTAGCGTTCGGGGAAACCTACGAGCAGTACTTC. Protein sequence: CASSLAFGETYEQYF.

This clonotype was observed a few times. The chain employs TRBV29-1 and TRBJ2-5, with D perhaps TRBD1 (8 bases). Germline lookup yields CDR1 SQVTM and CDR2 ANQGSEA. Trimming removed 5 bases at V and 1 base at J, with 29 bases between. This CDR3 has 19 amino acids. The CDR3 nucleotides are TGCAGCGTTAAACGGACAGGGTTCTATGGCGGGAGTGGCCAAGAGACCCAGTACTTC. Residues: CSVKRTGFYGGSGQETQYF.

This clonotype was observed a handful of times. The CDR3 region is CASSLGQQGFYGYTF. The CDR3, as DNA: TGCGCCAGCAGCTTGGGGCAACAGGGGTTCTATGGCTACACCTTC. V gene TRBV5-1 combines with J gene TRBJ1-2; the match to TRBD1 covers 7 bases. This CDR3 has 15 amino acids. Germline CDR1 SGHRS, CDR2 YFSETQ. V shed 0 bases, J shed 4 bases, and the junction held 6 bases outside the gene matches.

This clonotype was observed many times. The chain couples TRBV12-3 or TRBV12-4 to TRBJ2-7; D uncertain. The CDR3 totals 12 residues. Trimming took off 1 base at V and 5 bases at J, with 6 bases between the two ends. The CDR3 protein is CASSLEGHEQYF. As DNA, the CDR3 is TGTGCCAGCAGTTTAGAAGGCCACGAGCAGTACTTC.

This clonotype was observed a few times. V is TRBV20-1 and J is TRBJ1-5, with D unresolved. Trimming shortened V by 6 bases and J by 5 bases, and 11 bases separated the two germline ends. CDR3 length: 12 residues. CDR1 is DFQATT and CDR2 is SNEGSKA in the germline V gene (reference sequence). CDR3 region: CSARKEDQPQHF. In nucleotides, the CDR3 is TGCAGTGCACGGAAGGAGGATCAGCCCCAGCATTTT.

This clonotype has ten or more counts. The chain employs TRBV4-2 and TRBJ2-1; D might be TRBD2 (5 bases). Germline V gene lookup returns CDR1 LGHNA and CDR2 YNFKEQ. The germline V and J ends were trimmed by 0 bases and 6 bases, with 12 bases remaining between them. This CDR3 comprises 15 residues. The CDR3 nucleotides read TGTGCCAGCAGCCAAGAAGCGGACCGGACCAATGAGCAGTTCTTC. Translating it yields CASSQEADRTNEQFF.

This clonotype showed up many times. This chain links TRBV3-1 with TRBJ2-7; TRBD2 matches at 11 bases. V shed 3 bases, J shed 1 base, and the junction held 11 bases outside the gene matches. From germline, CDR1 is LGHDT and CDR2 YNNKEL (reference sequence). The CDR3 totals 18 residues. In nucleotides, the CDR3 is TGTGCCAGCAGCCAGATACTTCCCGGGACTAGCGGTTCCTACGAGCAGTACTTC. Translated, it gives CASSQILPGTSGSYEQYF.

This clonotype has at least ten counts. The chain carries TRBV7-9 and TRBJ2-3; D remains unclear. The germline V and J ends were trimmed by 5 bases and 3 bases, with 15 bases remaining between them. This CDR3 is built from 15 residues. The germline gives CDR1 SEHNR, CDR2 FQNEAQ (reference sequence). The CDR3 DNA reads TGTGCCAGCAGCCACGGGTCAGACCGGACAGATACGCAGTATTTT. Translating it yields CASSHGSDRTDTQYF.

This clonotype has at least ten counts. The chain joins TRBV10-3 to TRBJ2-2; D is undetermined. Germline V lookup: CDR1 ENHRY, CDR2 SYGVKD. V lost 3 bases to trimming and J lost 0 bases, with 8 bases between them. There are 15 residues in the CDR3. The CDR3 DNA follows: TGTGCCATCAGTGACAGATTAGCGAACACCGGGGAGCTGTTTTTT. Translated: CAISDRLANTGELFF.

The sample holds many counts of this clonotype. The CDR3 sequence: CASSLRGRVLFF. Here the CDR3 DNA reads TGTGCCAGCAGCTTAAGGGGGCGCGTGCTGTTTTTT. The rearrangement links TRBV7-8 to TRBJ2-2, with 7 bases that match TRBD1. With V trimmed by 2 bases and J by 13 bases, 4 bases remained unmatched. Germline V CDR1 and CDR2: SGHVS, FQNEAQ. The CDR3 runs 12 residues.

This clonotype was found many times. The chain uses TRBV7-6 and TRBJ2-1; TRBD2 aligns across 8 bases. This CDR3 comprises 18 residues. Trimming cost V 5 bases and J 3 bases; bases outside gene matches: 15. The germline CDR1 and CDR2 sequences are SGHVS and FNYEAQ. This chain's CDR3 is CASSREGSGSGSYNEQFF. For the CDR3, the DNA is TGTGCCAGCAGCCGGGAAGGTTCGGGAAGCGGGAGCTACAATGAGCAGTTCTTC. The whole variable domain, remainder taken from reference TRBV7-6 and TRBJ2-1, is GAGVSQSPRYKVTKRGQDVALRCDPISGHVSLYWYRQALGQGPEFLTYFNYEAQQDKSGLPNDRFSAERPEGSISTLTIQRTEQRDSAMYRCASSREGSGSGSYNEQFFGPGTRLTVL.

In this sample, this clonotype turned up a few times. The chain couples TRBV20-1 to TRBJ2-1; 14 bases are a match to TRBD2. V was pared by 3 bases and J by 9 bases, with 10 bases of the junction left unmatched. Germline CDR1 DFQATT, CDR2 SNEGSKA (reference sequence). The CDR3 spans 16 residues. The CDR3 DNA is TGCAGTGCTAGCGGGGCGACTAGCGGGAGGGATTCTGAGCAGTTCTTC. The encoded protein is CSASGATSGRDSEQFF.

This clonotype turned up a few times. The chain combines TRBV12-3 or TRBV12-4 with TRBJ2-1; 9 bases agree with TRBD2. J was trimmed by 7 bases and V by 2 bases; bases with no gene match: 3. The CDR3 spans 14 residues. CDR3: CASSLRLAANEQFF. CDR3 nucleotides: TGTGCCAGCAGTTTACGACTAGCGGCGAATGAGCAGTTCTTC.

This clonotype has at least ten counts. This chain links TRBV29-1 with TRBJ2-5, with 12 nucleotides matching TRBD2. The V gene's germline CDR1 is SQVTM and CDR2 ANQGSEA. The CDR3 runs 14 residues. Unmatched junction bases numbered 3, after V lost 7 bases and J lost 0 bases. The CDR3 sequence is CSAGLAGNQETQYF. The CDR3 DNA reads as TGCAGCGCCGGACTAGCGGGGAACCAAGAGACCCAGTACTTC.

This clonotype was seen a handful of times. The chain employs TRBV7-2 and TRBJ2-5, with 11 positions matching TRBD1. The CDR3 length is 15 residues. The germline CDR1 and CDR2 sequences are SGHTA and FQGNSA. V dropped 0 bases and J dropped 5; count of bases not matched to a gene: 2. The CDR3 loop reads CASSLAGQGAETQYF. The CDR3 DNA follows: TGTGCCAGCAGCTTAGCCGGACAGGGGGCTGAGACCCAGTACTTC.

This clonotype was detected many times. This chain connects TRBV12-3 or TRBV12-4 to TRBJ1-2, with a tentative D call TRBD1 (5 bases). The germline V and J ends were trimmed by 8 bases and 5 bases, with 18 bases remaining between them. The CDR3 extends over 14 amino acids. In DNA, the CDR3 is TGTGCCAGCCGAGGGGTGGAGCTACAATATGGCTACACCTTC. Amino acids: CASRGVELQYGYTF.

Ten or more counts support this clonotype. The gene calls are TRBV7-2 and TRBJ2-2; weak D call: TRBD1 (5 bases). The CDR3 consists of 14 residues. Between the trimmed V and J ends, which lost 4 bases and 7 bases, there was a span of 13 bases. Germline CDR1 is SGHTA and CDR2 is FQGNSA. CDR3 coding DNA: TGTGCCAGCAGCTCGACAGTATGGGTCGGGGAGCTGTTTTTT. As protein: CASSSTVWVGELFF.

The CDR3 reads CASSLGPPGAPQETQYF. CDR3 bases: TGCGCCAGCAGCTTGGGGCCCCCGGGAGCTCCTCAAGAGACCCAGTACTTC. The gene calls are TRBV5-1 and TRBJ2-5, with D possibly matching TRBD2 (6 bases). Trimming removed 0 bases at V and 2 bases at J, with 17 bases between. CDR1 SGHRS and CDR2 YFSETQ come from the germline V gene. The CDR3 sequence is 17 residues long.

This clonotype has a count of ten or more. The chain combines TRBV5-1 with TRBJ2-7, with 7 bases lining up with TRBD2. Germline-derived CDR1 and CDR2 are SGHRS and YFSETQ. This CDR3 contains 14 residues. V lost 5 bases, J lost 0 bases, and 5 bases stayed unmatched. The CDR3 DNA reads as TGCGCCAGCAGTTATGGGACTACCTCCTACGAGCAGTACTTC. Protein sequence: CASSYGTTSYEQYF.